These T cell receptor beta chains were read from a single sample in a study of T cells in Graves' hyperthyroidism and ophthalmopathy. TCRdb recomputed calls from the multiplex PCR reads with MiXCR, one row per CDR3 protein. The table includes hundreds of thousands of distinct CDR3 sequences, 16% detected once. Sequenced material: blood. These receptors all come from a woman aged 18-30 years with Graves' hyperthyroidism. The CDR3 runs from the conserved cysteine through the conserved F or W. The order of the fields is V gene, clone size, J gene, D gene, CDR3 protein, CDR3 DNA. The D gene is left open where the match is weak. Clone size is shown for a subset of rows, as once, few, many or a class of expanded clone.

>TRBV6-2/TRBV6-3|few|TRBJ2-2|TRBD1
CASAGQGGTGELFF
TGTGCCAGTGCGGGACAGGGAGGGACCGGGGAGCTGTTTTTT
>TRBV5-1|many|TRBJ2-1|TRBD2
CASSLGGREYNEQFF
TGCGCCAGCAGCTTGGGCGGGAGAGAGTACAATGAGCAGTTCTTC
>TRBV28|many|TRBJ1-1|-
CASSFSGGSFEAFF
TGTGCCAGCAGTTTCTCCGGCGGCAGCTTTGAAGCTTTCTTT
>TRBV4-2|many|TRBJ1-1|-
CASFSNTEAFF
TGTGCCAGCTTTAGCAACACTGAAGCTTTCTTT
>TRBV4-3|-|TRBJ2-3|-
CASSQRPGPGTDTQYF
TGCGCCAGCAGCCAAAGGCCAGGGCCGGGTACAGATACGCAGTATTTT
>TRBV5-1|-|TRBJ2-3|TRBD2
CASSSPRGRFGGLSTDTQYF
TGCGCCAGCAGCTCTCCCCGCGGGAGATTTGGCGGGTTGAGCACAGATACGCAGTATTTT
>TRBV7-4|many|TRBJ2-3|TRBD2
CASSLSVRAGGFIADTQYF
TGTGCCAGCAGCTTATCGGTGCGAGCGGGGGGGTTCATCGCAGATACGCAGTATTTT
>TRBV20-1|many|TRBJ2-7|TRBD1
CSANSGTDYEQYF
TGCAGTGCCAACTCCGGGACAGACTACGAGCAGTACTTC
>TRBV29-1|-|TRBJ2-5|TRBD2
CSVEGFGRREDGGNSETQYF
TGCAGCGTTGAGGGGTTCGGGCGGCGGGAGGACGGTGGGAACAGTGAGACCCAGTACTTC
>TRBV2|few|TRBJ2-3|TRBD1
CASSVPGQGSGSRADTQYF
TGTGCCAGCAGCGTTCCGGGACAGGGATCGGGGAGTCGAGCAGATACGCAGTATTTT
>TRBV27|many|TRBJ2-3|TRBD2
CASNRLAGRTDTQYF
TGTGCCAGCAATCGACTAGCGGGACGCACAGATACGCAGTATTTT
>TRBV15|-|TRBJ2-2|-
CATSRVDTGELFF
TGTGCCACCAGCAGAGTAGACACCGGGGAGCTGTTTTTT
>TRBV15|-|TRBJ2-2|-
CATSRVARGTGELFF
TGTGCCACCAGCAGAGTAGCCAGAGGGACCGGGGAGCTGTTTTTT
>TRBV7-2|many|TRBJ2-3|TRBD1
CASSLEGDRGLFSTDTQYF
TGTGCCAGCAGCTTAGAGGGGGACAGGGGGCTATTTAGCACAGATACGCAGTATTTT
>TRBV24-1|many|TRBJ2-1|TRBD1
CATSEGQGYREQFF
TGTGCCACCAGTGAGGGACAGGGGTATAGGGAGCAGTTCTTC
>TRBV2|many|TRBJ1-6|-
CASSVRSPNSPLHF
TGTGCCAGCAGTGTGCGGTCACCCAATTCACCCCTCCACTTT
>TRBV5-1|many|TRBJ1-2|-
CASRRDHNYGYTF
TGCGCCAGCAGACGGGATCATAACTATGGCTACACCTTC
>TRBV4-1|few|TRBJ1-4|TRBD1
CASSYPGQSNEKLFF
TGCGCCAGCAGCTATCCGGGACAGAGTAATGAAAAACTGTTTTTT
>TRBV5-4|few|TRBJ1-2|TRBD1
CASSLDRGLIGYTF
TGTGCCAGCAGCTTAGACAGGGGGCTGATTGGCTACACCTTC
>TRBV12-5|many|TRBJ2-1|TRBD2
CASGLVLAGGSYNEQFF
TGTGCTAGTGGTTTGGTACTAGCGGGGGGCTCCTACAATGAGCAGTTCTTC
>TRBV18|few|TRBJ2-4|TRBD1
CASSPAGTARKIFQYF
TGTGCCAGCTCACCTGCCGGGACAGCCCGAAAAATCTTTCAGTACTTC
>TRBV19|-|TRBJ2-1|-
CASSIDSVVSYNEQFF
TGTGCCAGTAGTATAGATTCGGTGGTCTCCTACAATGAGCAGTTCTTC
>TRBV2|many|TRBJ1-2|-
CASSEAGWDGYTF
TGTGCCAGCAGTGAAGCCGGGTGGGATGGCTACACCTTC
>TRBV29-1|-|TRBJ1-1|-
CSVQKGGAETEAFF
TGCAGCGTCCAGAAGGGGGGGGCCGAGACTGAAGCTTTCTTT
>TRBV20-1|many|TRBJ2-1|TRBD2
CSAAGEGAYNEQFF
TGCAGTGCCGCGGGGGAAGGCGCCTACAATGAGCAGTTCTTC
>TRBV24-1|-|TRBJ2-2|-
CATQSEGKGTGELFF
TGTGCCACCCAGTCGGAGGGTAAAGGGACCGGGGAGCTGTTTTTT
>TRBV28|once|TRBJ2-7|TRBD2
CASSHTGLAGLYEQYF
TGTGCCAGCAGCCATACGGGACTAGCGGGACTCTACGAGCAGTACTTC
>TRBV28|-|TRBJ2-1|-
CASSRGAPVNEQFF
TGTGCCAGCAGCAGAGGGGCACCGGTCAATGAGCAGTTCTTC
>TRBV30|few|TRBJ1-2|-
CACYTGTPNYGYTF
TGTGCCTGTTATACCGGGACACCCAACTATGGCTACACCTTC
>TRBV2|many|TRBJ1-1|-
CASSEGTEAFF
TGTGCCAGCAGTGAGGGCACTGAAGCTTTCTTT
>TRBV11-2|many|TRBJ2-7|-
CASSLDLRGEQYF
TGTGCCAGCAGCTTAGATCTCAGGGGCGAGCAGTACTTC
>TRBV28|many|TRBJ2-5|TRBD1
CASSLIRQGARETQYF
TGTGCCAGCAGCTTGATCCGACAGGGGGCTCGAGAGACCCAGTACTTC
>TRBV6-7|few|TRBJ2-2|-
CASSPGVVNTGELFF
TGTGCCAGCAGTCCAGGGGTTGTGAACACCGGGGAGCTGTTTTTT
>TRBV28|few|TRBJ1-5|-
CASSLLVNQPQHF
TGTGCCAGCAGTTTATTGGTGAATCAGCCCCAGCATTTT
>TRBV28|many|TRBJ2-7|-
CASSSLGAHYEQYF
TGTGCCAGCAGTTCCCTAGGGGCCCACTACGAGCAGTACTTC
>TRBV6-1|-|TRBJ2-3|-
CASREGIPDTQYF
TGTGCCAGCAGAGAGGGGATCCCAGATACGCAGTATTTT
>TRBV5-1|many|TRBJ2-1|-
CASSLGGLSYNEQFF
TGCGCCAGCAGCTTGGGCGGACTATCCTACAATGAGCAGTTCTTC
>TRBV5-1|-|TRBJ1-2|TRBD1
CASSLVDRDGYGYTF
TGCGCCAGCAGCTTGGTGGACAGGGACGGCTATGGCTACACCTTC
>TRBV4-3|-|TRBJ1-1|-
CASSQSRGSPREAFF
TGCGCCAGCAGCCAATCTCGAGGGAGCCCAAGGGAAGCTTTCTTT
>TRBV3-1|many|TRBJ2-7|TRBD2
CASSQRRERGLLEQYF
TGTGCCAGCAGCCAACGTAGGGAGCGGGGCCTACTCGAGCAGTACTTC
>TRBV28|-|TRBJ2-1|-
CASSPLIGPYEQFF
TGTGCCAGCAGCCCGCTAATTGGCCCCTACGAGCAGTTCTTC
>TRBV7-9|few|TRBJ1-1|-
CASSRPGGNTEAFF
TGTGCCAGCAGCCGTCCGGGCGGGAACACTGAAGCTTTCTTT